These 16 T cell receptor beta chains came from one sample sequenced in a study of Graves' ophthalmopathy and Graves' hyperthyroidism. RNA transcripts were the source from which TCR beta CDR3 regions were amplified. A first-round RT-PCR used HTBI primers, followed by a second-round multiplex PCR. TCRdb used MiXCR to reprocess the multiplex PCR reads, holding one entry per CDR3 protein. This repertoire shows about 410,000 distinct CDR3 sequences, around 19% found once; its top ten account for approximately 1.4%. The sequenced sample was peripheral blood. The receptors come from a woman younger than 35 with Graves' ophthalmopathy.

CDR3 region: CASSLGHSPSLNPELFF. The CDR3 nucleotides read TGTGCCAGCAGCTTAGGCCACTCACCTTCCCTCAACCCCGAGCTGTTTTTT. The chain links TRBV11-2 to TRBJ2-2; D unclear. Between the trimmed V and J ends, which lost 1 base and 11 bases, there was a span of 23 bases. Germline V gene data show CDR1 as SGHAT and CDR2 as FQNNGV. The CDR3 is made up of 17 amino acids.

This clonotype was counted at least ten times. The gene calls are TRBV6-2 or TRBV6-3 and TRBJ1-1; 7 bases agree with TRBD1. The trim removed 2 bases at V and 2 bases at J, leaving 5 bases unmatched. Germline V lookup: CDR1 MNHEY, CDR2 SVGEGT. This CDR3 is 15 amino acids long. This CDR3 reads CASSYERGRNTEAFF. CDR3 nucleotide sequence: TGTGCCAGCAGTTACGAGAGGGGGCGCAACACTGAAGCTTTCTTT.

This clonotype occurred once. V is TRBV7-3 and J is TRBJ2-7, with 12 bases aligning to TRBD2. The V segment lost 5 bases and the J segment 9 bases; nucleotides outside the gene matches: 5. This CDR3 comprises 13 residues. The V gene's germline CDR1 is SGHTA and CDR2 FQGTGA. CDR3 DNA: TGTGCCAGCAGCGCTAGCGGGAGGGCCGGGCAGTACTTC. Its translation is CASSASGRAGQYF.

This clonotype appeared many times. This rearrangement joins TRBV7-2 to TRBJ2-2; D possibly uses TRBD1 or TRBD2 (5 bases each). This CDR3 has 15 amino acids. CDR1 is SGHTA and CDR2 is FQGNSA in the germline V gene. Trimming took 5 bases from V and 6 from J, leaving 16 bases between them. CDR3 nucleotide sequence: TGTGCCAGCAGCCCTAGGACGGGGACGGCCGGGGAGCTGTTTTTT. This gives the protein CASSPRTGTAGELFF. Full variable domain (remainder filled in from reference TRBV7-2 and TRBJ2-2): GAGVSQSPSNKVTEKGKDVELRCDPISGHTALYWYRQSLGQGLEFLIYFQGNSAPDKSGLPSDRFSAERTGGSVSTLTIQRTQQEDSAVYLCASSPRTGTAGELFFGEGSRLTVL.

Written as DNA, the CDR3 is TGTGCCAGCAGTGGATCAAACAGGGGTTCTGGAAACACCATATATTTT. Protein product: CASSGSNRGSGNTIYF. The rearrangement uses TRBV6-1 and TRBJ1-3; 7 bases line up with TRBD1. The germline CDR1 and CDR2 sequences are MNHNS and SASEGT. V was clipped by 4 bases and J by 1 base; unmatched bases: 7. This CDR3 contains 16 residues.

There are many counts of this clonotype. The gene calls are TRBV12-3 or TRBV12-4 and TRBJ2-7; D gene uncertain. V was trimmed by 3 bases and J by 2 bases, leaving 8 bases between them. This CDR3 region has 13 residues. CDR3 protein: CASSFTSAYEQYF. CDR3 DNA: TGTGCCAGCAGTTTTACCTCAGCCTACGAGCAGTACTTC.

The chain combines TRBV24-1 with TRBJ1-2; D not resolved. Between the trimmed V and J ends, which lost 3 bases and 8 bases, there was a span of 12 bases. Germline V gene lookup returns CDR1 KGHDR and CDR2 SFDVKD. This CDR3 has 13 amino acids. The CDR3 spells CATSDNGVWGYTF. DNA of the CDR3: TGTGCCACCAGTGATAATGGGGTTTGGGGCTACACCTTC.

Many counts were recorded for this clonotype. In DNA form, the CDR3 reads TGTGCCAGCTCACCACCGGGCGAGCAGTACTTC. Amino acids: CASSPPGEQYF. J is TRBJ2-7 and V is TRBV18; no definite D call. The germline V and J ends were trimmed by 0 bases and 6 bases, with 3 bases remaining between them. The CDR3 has 11 amino acids. The germline V gene encodes CDR1 KGHSH and CDR2 LQKENI.

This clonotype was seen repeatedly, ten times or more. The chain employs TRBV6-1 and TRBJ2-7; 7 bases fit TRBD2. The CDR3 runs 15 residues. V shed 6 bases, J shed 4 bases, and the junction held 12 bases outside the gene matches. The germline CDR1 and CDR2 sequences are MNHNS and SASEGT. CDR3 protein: CASRELALGFYEQYF. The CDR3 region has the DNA TGTGCCAGCAGGGAACTAGCGCTTGGGTTTTACGAGCAGTACTTC.

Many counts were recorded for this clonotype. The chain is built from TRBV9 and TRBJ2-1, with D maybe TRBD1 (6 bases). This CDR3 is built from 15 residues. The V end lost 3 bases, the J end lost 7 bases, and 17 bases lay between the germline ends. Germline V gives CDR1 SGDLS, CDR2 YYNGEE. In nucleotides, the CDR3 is TGTGCCAGCAGCGGATACAGTACAGGGCAAAATGAGCAGTTCTTC. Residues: CASSGYSTGQNEQFF.

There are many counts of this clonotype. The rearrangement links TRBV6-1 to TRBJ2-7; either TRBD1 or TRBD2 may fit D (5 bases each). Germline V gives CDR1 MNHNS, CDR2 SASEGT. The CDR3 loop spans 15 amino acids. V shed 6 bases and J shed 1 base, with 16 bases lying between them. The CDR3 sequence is CASSPRGGGSYEQYF. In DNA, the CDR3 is TGTGCCAGCAGCCCCCGGGGCGGAGGATCCTACGAGCAGTACTTC.

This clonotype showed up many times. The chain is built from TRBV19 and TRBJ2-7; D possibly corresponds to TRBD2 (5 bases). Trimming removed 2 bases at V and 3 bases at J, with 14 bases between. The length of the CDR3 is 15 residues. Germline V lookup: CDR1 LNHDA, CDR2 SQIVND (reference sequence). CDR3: CASSIRNYGDYEQYF. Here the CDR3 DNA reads TGTGCCAGTAGTATAAGGAATTACGGGGACTACGAGCAGTACTTC. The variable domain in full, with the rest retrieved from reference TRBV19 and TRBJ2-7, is DGGITQSPKYLFRKEGQNVTLSCEQNLNHDAMYWYRQDPGQGLRLIYYSQIVNDFQKGDIAEGYSVSREKKESFPLTVTSAQKNPTAFYLCASSIRNYGDYEQYFGPGTRLTVT.

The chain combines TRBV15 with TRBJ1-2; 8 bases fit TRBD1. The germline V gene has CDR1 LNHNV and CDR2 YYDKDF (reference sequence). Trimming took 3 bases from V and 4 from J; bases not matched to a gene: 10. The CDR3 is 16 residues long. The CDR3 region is CATSSSDREEGYGYTF. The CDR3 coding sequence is TGTGCCACCAGCAGTTCGGACAGGGAGGAAGGCTATGGCTACACCTTC.

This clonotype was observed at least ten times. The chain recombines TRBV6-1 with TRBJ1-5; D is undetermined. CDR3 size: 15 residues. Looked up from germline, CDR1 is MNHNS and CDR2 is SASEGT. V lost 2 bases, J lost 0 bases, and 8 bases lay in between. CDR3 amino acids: CASSEPSNSNQPQHF. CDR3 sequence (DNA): TGTGCCAGCAGTGAACCCTCTAATAGCAATCAGCCCCAGCATTTT.

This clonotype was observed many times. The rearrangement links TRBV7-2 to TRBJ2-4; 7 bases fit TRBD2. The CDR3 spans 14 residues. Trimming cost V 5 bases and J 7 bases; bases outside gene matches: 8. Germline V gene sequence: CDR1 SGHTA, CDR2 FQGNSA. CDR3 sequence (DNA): TGTGCCAGCAGCCCCGGGGGTAGCGGGAACATTCAGTACTTC. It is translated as CASSPGGSGNIQYF.

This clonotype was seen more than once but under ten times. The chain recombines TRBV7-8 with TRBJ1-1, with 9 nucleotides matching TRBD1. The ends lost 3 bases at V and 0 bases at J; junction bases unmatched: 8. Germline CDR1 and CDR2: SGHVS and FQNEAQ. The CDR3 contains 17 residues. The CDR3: CASSFYRGREVNTEAFF. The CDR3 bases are TGTGCCAGCAGCTTTTACAGGGGGCGCGAGGTGAACACTGAAGCTTTCTTT.